Each of the 32 T cell receptor beta chains below was sequenced from the same sample in a study of CD8+CD57+ T cells in acquired aplastic anemia. Profiling that covered TCR beta VDJ and CDR3 relied on genomic DNA as its template. Each CDR3 protein is one row after TCRdb ran MiXCR on the reads. The sample contains around 200,000 distinct CDR3 sequences, less than 70% of which appear only once. Sequenced sample: sorted CD4+, CD8+, or CD8+CD57+ T cells (not recorded which) from PBMCs. These receptors all come from a human donor in good health, serving as a control.

The chain joins TRBV7-2 to TRBJ1-4; the D gene is possibly TRBD1 (5 bases). The V gene's germline CDR1 is SGHTA and CDR2 FQGNSA. The CDR3 is 14 residues long. The V and J ends lost 4 bases and 12 bases respectively, with 18 bases between them. CDR3 nucleotides: TGTGCCAGCAGCTCTCAAGTGTCGGCAGGGCAACTGTTTTTT. As protein: CASSSQVSAGQLFF.

The sample holds many counts of this clonotype. The V gene is TRBV5-1, the J gene TRBJ2-7, with 7 bases fitting TRBD1. V lost 0 bases, J lost 4 bases, and 7 bases stayed unmatched. There are 15 residues in the CDR3. CDR1 and CDR2 from the germline V gene are SGHRS and YFSETQ. The CDR3 DNA reads as TGCGCCAGCAGCTTGGAGGGGGCCGCAAAATACGAGCAGTACTTC. It is translated as CASSLEGAAKYEQYF.

As concerns this clonotype: A much larger clone differs by one base, so this may be a read error. V and J are TRBV28 and TRBJ2-1; D remains unclear. This CDR3 is 13 amino acids long. Trimming removed 8 bases from V and 6 bases from J, with 14 bases in between. Germline V gene sequence: CDR1 MDHEN, CDR2 SYDVKM. CDR3 bases: TGTGCCAGCGTGAGGCGGAATCGCAATGAGCAGTTCTTC. As protein: CASVRRNRNEQFF. The full variable domain, completed using reference TRBV28 and TRBJ2-1, is DVKVTQSSRYLVKRTGEKVFLECVQDMDHENMFWYRQDPGLGLRLIYFSYDVKMKEKGDIPEGYSVSREKKERFSLILESASTNQTSMYLCASVRRNRNEQFFGPGTRLTVL.

The V call is TRBV5-1, the J call TRBJ1-2, with no clear D. CDR1 and CDR2 from the germline V gene are SGHRS and YFSETQ. Deletions cut 0 bases from V and 2 bases from J, with 23 bases between. This CDR3 comprises 19 residues. The CDR3 DNA is TGCGCCAGCAGCTTGGAAGTAAGAGACACTTCAGGTGGGAACTATGGCTACACCTTC. Encoded protein: CASSLEVRDTSGGNYGYTF.

This clonotype was observed many times. The CDR3 DNA sequence: TGCGCCAGCAGCCAAGTAGGCGGCGGGGGGGGTACAAATGAGCAGTTCTTC. This codes for CASSQVGGGGGTNEQFF. J is TRBJ2-1 and V is TRBV4-1; 9 nucleotides line up with TRBD2. The junction had 11 bases not matched to a gene; V was cut back by 1 base and J by 7 bases. The CDR3 is made up of 17 amino acids. The germline V gene has CDR1 MGHRA and CDR2 YSYEKL.

The chain combines TRBV10-3 with TRBJ2-3; TRBD2 agrees at 9 bases. The germline gives CDR1 ENHRY, CDR2 SYGVKD. The CDR3 consists of 14 residues. Unmatched junction bases numbered 3, after V lost 2 bases and J lost 6 bases. Here the CDR3 reads CAISEGGGADTQYF. DNA of the CDR3: TGTGCCATCAGTGAGGGCGGGGGGGCCGATACGCAGTATTTT.

The chain joins TRBV7-2 to TRBJ1-5; D not certain. The CDR3 runs 14 residues. V lost 5 bases and J lost 1, with 9 bases in between. Per germline, CDR1 SGHTA and CDR2 FQGNSA. CDR3: CASSPIGSNQPQHF. The CDR3 coding sequence is TGTGCCAGCAGCCCAATAGGAAGCAATCAGCCCCAGCATTTT.

This clonotype was observed at least ten times. The V and J genes are TRBV15 and TRBJ1-2; TRBD1 agrees at 8 bases. The CDR3 consists of 14 residues. With V trimmed by 3 bases and J by 6 bases, 6 bases remained unmatched. Per the germline V gene, CDR1 is LNHNV and CDR2 is YYDKDF (reference sequence). CDR3 DNA sequence: TGTGCCACCAGCAGTTTGGGACAGGTGGATGGCTACACCTTC. This encodes CATSSLGQVDGYTF.

The chain links TRBV20-1 to TRBJ1-1, with a tentative D call TRBD1 (6 bases). The CDR3 length is 16 residues. The V gene's germline CDR1 is DFQATT and CDR2 SNEGSKA (reference sequence). Trimming shortened V by 2 bases and J by 4 bases, and 20 bases separated the two germline ends. The CDR3 here is CSARPLGIQGLTEAFF. The CDR3 region has the DNA TGCAGTGCTAGACCCCTGGGGATACAGGGACTCACTGAAGCTTTCTTT.

The chain combines TRBV20-1 with TRBJ2-7; the match to TRBD1 covers 7 bases. This CDR3 comprises 13 residues. Germline V gives CDR1 DFQATT, CDR2 SNEGSKA (reference sequence). V was clipped by 2 bases and J by 7 bases; unmatched bases: 8. The CDR3 sequence is CSARPTGLWEQYF. The CDR3 DNA reads as TGCAGTGCTAGACCGACAGGGCTGTGGGAGCAGTACTTC.

In this sample, this clonotype turned up many times. The CDR3 nucleotides are TGCGCCAGCAGCCAAGATCAGGGGCTTACTGAAGCTTTCTTT. This codes for CASSQDQGLTEAFF. This chain connects TRBV4-1 to TRBJ1-1; tentatively, D is TRBD1 (6 bases). Germline V lookup: CDR1 MGHRA, CDR2 YSYEKL. Trimming left V 0 bases short and J 5 bases short, with 10 bases between. This CDR3 has 14 residues.

This clonotype was counted many times. The chain is built from TRBV7-9 and TRBJ1-1; no reliable D call. Germline values: CDR1 SEHNR, CDR2 FQNEAQ (reference sequence). The CDR3 is 13 residues long. The ends were cut back, 10 bases at V and 1 base at J, with 13 bases in the middle. CDR3 nucleotides: TGTGCCACAGGCCCCCCAGGGAACACTGAAGCTTTCTTT. Protein: CATGPPGNTEAFF.

The rearrangement links TRBV3-2 to TRBJ1-2; TRBD1 is the table's D call, not checked against the DNA. TRBV3-2 is a listed pseudogene. The CDR3 totals 15 residues. The chain's CDR3 is CASSPVDRGNYGYTF. CDR3 DNA: TGTGCCAGCAGCCCCGTGGACAGGGGCAACTATGGCTACACCTTC.

The V gene is TRBV20-1, the J gene TRBJ1-4; the D gene is possibly TRBD1 (5 bases). Germline lookup yields CDR1 DFQATT and CDR2 SNEGSKA (reference sequence). There are 17 residues in the CDR3. The germline V and J ends were trimmed by 0 bases and 0 bases, with 14 bases remaining between them. This chain's CDR3 is CSAREWGGGATNEKLFF. The DNA of the CDR3 is TGCAGTGCTAGAGAGTGGGGGGGGGGTGCAACTAATGAAAAACTGTTTTTT.

This clonotype came up many times. V gene TRBV30 combines with J gene TRBJ1-6; D is ambiguous. The germline V and J ends were trimmed by 1 base and 4 bases, with 8 bases remaining between them. The CDR3 covers 14 residues. Germline V lookup: CDR1 GTSNPN, CDR2 SVGIG (reference sequence). In DNA form, the CDR3 reads TGTGCCTGGAGTGCGGCCCTTTATAATTCACCCCTCCACTTT. This encodes CAWSAALYNSPLHF.

This clonotype was counted many times. The chain links TRBV6-5 to TRBJ1-3, with a tentative D call TRBD1 (5 bases). Looked up from germline, CDR1 is MNHEY and CDR2 is SVGAGI. Trimming took 2 bases from V and 0 from J, leaving 11 bases between them. This CDR3 spans 16 amino acids. Here the CDR3 DNA reads TGTGCCAGCAGTTACACACGGGGGACCTCTGGAAACACCATATATTTT. Its protein is CASSYTRGTSGNTIYF.

As to this clonotype: This may be a read error: a much more frequent sequence differs by one nucleotide. As DNA, the CDR3 is TGTGCCAGCAGCCCCGTAGCAGGGGACAGAGGGCCCTATGGCTACACCTTC. It specifies CASSPVAGDRGPYGYTF. The chain combines TRBV3-1 with TRBJ1-2; 7 nucleotides align to TRBD1. Germline V gene lookup returns CDR1 LGHDT and CDR2 YNNKEL (reference sequence). The J segment lost 4 bases and the V segment lost 4 bases, leaving 15 bases of the junction unmatched. The CDR3 is made up of 17 amino acids.

The chain recombines TRBV10-3 with TRBJ2-5, with 9 bases matching TRBD2. The V and J ends lost 5 bases and 0 bases, in that order; junction bases with no gene match: 13. Per the germline V gene, CDR1 is ENHRY and CDR2 is SYGVKD. There are 18 residues in the CDR3. The CDR3 sequence is CAISYNGGGAWNQETQYF. The CDR3 coding sequence is TGTGCCATCAGTTATAACGGCGGGGGGGCGTGGAACCAAGAGACCCAGTACTTC.

The CDR3 spells CASSLRPGTSYGGNEQFF. The CDR3 coding sequence is TGTGCCAGCAGCCTACGTCCCGGGACTAGCTACGGAGGCAATGAGCAGTTCTTC. This chain joins TRBV7-3 and TRBJ2-1; 9 bases map to TRBD2. The germline gives CDR1 SGHTA, CDR2 FQGTGA. The CDR3 consists of 18 residues. The trim removed 5 bases at V and 6 bases at J, leaving 17 bases unmatched.

This rearrangement joins TRBV4-2 to TRBJ2-5, with D possibly TRBD2 on 7 matching bases. The CDR3 length is 12 residues. Trimming cost V 11 bases and J 9 bases, with 19 bases left between them. Germline values: CDR1 LGHNA, CDR2 YNFKEQ. The CDR3 sequence is CAWSAGGPAQYF. The CDR3 nucleotides read TGTGCCTGGAGTGCCGGGGGGCCAGCCCAGTACTTC.

This rearrangement joins TRBV6-6 to TRBJ2-2; D is perhaps TRBD1 (5 bases). The CDR3 is made up of 18 amino acids. V dropped 5 bases and J dropped 0 bases, with 19 bases sitting between them. Germline assignment: CDR1 MNHNY and CDR2 SVGAGI (reference sequence). CDR3: CASSPVLETGANTGELFF. CDR3 DNA sequence: TGTGCCAGCAGTCCAGTACTCGAAACAGGTGCGAACACCGGGGAGCTGTTTTTT.

This clonotype has ten or more counts. The genes are TRBV5-5 and TRBJ1-6; 7 bases map to TRBD1. Unmatched junction bases numbered 10, after V lost 4 bases and J lost 9 bases. Germline CDR1 reads SGHKS; CDR2 reads YYEKEE (reference sequence). The length of the CDR3 is 15 residues. For the CDR3, the DNA is TGTGCCAGCAGCCACCGGGACAGAGAGACTTCACCCCTCCACTTT. It encodes CASSHRDRETSPLHF.

In its sample, this clonotype was seen many times. The chain recombines TRBV5-8 with TRBJ2-5, with TRBD1 as a possible D gene (6 bases). CDR3 length equals 15 residues. V was trimmed by 3 bases and J by 7 bases, leaving 19 bases between them. Per germline, CDR1 SGHTS and CDR2 YDEGEE. CDR3 in amino acids: CASSSSGHLGGTQYF. CDR3 coding DNA: TGTGCCAGCAGCTCCTCCGGGCACCTAGGGGGGACCCAGTACTTC.

At least ten counts were recorded for this clonotype. The rearrangement joins TRBV6-2 or TRBV6-3 to TRBJ2-3; D possibly corresponds to TRBD2 (6 bases). There are 16 residues in the CDR3. Trimming removed 2 bases at V and 1 base at J, with 13 bases between. Germline V gives CDR1 MNHEY, CDR2 SVGEGT. CDR3 region: CASSYQPGLRTDTQYF. The CDR3 DNA reads TGTGCCAGCAGTTACCAGCCGGGACTTCGCACAGATACGCAGTATTTT.

This clonotype was recorded once. This may arise from a read error, as a much more abundant clone is one base away. The chain joins TRBV10-3 to TRBJ1-4, with no clear D. In germline, CDR1 is ENHRY, CDR2 SYGVKD. CDR3 size: 13 residues. CDR3 protein: CASRSGSQQASMF. The CDR3 coding sequence is TGTGCCAGCAGGTCAGGCTCACAGCAGGCTTCGATGTTT.

The sample holds a few counts of this clonotype. Compared with germline, one end of the junction differs, possibly owing to a read error. The chain couples TRBV10-3 to TRBJ2-4, with D perhaps matching TRBD1 or TRBD2 (5 bases each). This CDR3 region has 16 residues. Germline V gene data show CDR1 as ENHRY and CDR2 as SYGVKD. The DNA of the CDR3 is TGTGCCAGCAGTCCCCTCACGGGAACTAAGGGGCACATTCAGTACTTC. Protein sequence: CASSPLTGTKGHIQYF.

This clonotype was observed many times. This sequence joins TRBV5-4 and TRBJ1-4, with a tentative D call TRBD1 (5 bases). The V end was cut by 2 bases, the J end by 6 bases, with 17 bases between. This CDR3 is 16 amino acids long. The germline V gene encodes CDR1 SGHNT and CDR2 YYREEE (reference sequence). CDR3 nucleotides: TGTGCCAGCAGCTTAGGGTCAGGGCTGGGGGATGAAAAACTGTTTTTT. Its translation is CASSLGSGLGDEKLFF.

This clonotype was detected many times. The chain has TRBV6-5 and TRBJ1-6, with D uncertain. Per the germline V gene, CDR1 is MNHEY and CDR2 is SVGAGI. The CDR3 consists of 12 residues. The V end lost 6 bases, the J end lost 13 bases, and 13 bases lay between the germline ends. The CDR3 nucleotides read TGTGCCAGCAGCCCGGGCCCTGTTCCCCTCCACTTT. As protein: CASSPGPVPLHF.

The rearrangement joins TRBV7-3 to TRBJ2-5; D ambiguous. With 6 bases removed from V and 9 bases from J, the gap between germline ends came to 5 bases. This CDR3 is 9 amino acids long. Germline CDR1 reads SGHTA; CDR2 reads FQGTGA. CDR3 nucleotide sequence: TGTGCCAGCAGTAAATCCCAGTACTTC. This codes for CASSKSQYF. Full variable domain (outside the CDR3, taken from reference TRBV7-3 and TRBJ2-5): GAGVSQTPSNKVTEKGKYVELRCDPISGHTALYWYRQSLGQGPEFLIYFQGTGAADDSGLPNDRFFAVRPEGSVSTLKIQRTERGDSAVYLCASSKSQYFGPGTRLLVL.

This clonotype was counted at least ten times. The gene calls are TRBV19 and TRBJ1-1; no reliable D call. Germline CDR1 and CDR2: LNHDA and SQIVND (reference sequence). V lost 5 bases and J 2 bases, leaving 9 bases between the germline ends. The CDR3 has 13 amino acids. The CDR3 here is CASSHKLNTEAFF. CDR3 coding DNA: TGTGCCAGTAGTCACAAACTAAACACTGAAGCTTTCTTT.

This clonotype was seen many times. The rearrangement uses TRBV9 and TRBJ2-7, with 9 bases identical to TRBD1. In germline, CDR1 is SGDLS, CDR2 YYNGEE. The CDR3 has 15 residues. With 0 bases clipped from V and 1 base from J, the junction kept 2 bases outside the gene matches. The CDR3 loop is CASSVDGTGSYEQYF. In DNA form, the CDR3 reads TGTGCCAGCAGCGTAGACGGGACAGGGTCCTACGAGCAGTACTTC.

This clonotype was observed at least ten times. This chain uses TRBV12-3 or TRBV12-4 with TRBJ2-5, with D unresolved. The CDR3 contains 13 residues. V gave up 3 bases and J gave up 1 base, with 6 bases separating them. CDR3 bases: TGTGCCAGCAGTTTTTACAGCCAAGAGACCCAGTACTTC. It translates to CASSFYSQETQYF.